The present entry profiles one T cell receptor (beta chain) with its context. Which cohort a participant joined came from the clinical history participants gave. Cohort 3 donors counted as recovered after two negative PCRs, clearance, or resolved symptoms. This sample was included in a study of blood T cell repertoires in COVID-19. The CDR3 contains 13 residues. With V trimmed by 5 bases and J by 6 bases, 4 bases remained unmatched. Looked up from germline, CDR1 is MDHEN and CDR2 is SYDVKM. Authors' analysis steps: Estimates of nucleated cell counts were drawn from the amplification of reference gene primers. This table comes from immunoSEQ multiplex PCR, and its TCRdb copy is limited to in-frame clones, with some not included. V, J and clone size are those of that table, while D and trimming were read from the DNA. The table includes 130,000 to 150,000 clones, 87% detected once.

The source is a man aged 55 to 70 who had recovered from COVID-19. The gene calls are TRBV28 and TRBJ1-5, with TRBD1 matching 7 bases. Sequencing was performed on PBMCs or T cells enriched from blood (not recorded which). The CDR3 DNA sequence: TGTGCCAGCAGTCAAGGGGGCTCTCAGCCCCAGCATTTT. It encodes CASSQGGSQPQHF.